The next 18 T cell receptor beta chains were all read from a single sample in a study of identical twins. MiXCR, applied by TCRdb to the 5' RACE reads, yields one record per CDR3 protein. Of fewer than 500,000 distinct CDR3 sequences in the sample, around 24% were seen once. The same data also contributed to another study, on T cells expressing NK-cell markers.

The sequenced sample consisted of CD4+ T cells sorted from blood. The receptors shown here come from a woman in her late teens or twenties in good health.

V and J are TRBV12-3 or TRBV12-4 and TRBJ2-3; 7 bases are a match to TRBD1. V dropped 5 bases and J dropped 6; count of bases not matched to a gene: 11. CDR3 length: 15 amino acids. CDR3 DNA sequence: TGTGCCAGCAGTCGGGACAGAAAAACGTGGGATACGCAGTATTTT. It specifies CASSRDRKTWDTQYF.

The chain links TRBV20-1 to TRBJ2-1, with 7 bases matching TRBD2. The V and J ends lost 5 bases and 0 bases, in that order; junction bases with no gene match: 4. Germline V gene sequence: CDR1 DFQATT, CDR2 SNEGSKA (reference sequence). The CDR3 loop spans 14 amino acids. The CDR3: CSALAGSSYNEQFF. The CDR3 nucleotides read TGCAGTGCTTTAGCGGGCAGCTCCTACAATGAGCAGTTCTTC.

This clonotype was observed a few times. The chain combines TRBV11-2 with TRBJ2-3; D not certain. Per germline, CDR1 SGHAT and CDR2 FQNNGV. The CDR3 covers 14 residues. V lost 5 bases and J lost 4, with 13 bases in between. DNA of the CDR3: TGTGCCAGCAGCCGAAACTACCGAGCAGATACGCAGTATTTT. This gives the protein CASSRNYRADTQYF.

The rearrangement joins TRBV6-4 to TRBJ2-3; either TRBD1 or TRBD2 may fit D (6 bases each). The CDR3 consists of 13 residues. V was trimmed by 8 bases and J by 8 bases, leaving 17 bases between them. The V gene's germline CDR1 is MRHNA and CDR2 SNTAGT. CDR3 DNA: TGTGCCAGCCGTCTTACGGGGGCCAGTACGCAGTATTTT. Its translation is CASRLTGASTQYF.

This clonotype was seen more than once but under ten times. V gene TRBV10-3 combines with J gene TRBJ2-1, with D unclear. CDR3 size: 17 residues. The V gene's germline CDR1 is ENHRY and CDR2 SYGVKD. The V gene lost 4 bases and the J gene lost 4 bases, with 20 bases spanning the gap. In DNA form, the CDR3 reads TGTGCCATCAGTGGACCGCCGTTGTCGCCGACTTACAATGAGCAGTTCTTC. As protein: CAISGPPLSPTYNEQFF.

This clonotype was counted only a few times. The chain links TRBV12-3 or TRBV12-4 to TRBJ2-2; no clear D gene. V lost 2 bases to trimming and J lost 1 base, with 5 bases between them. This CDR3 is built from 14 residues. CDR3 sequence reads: CASSLLRNTGELFF. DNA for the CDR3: TGTGCCAGCAGTTTATTACGGAACACCGGGGAGCTGTTTTTT.

The CDR3 DNA follows: TGTGCCAGCAGTTACGGGGTCAATGAGCAGTTCTTC. As protein: CASSYGVNEQFF. The chain recombines TRBV6-5 with TRBJ2-1, with D hard to call. Trimming stripped 2 bases from V and 6 bases from J, with 5 bases between. The CDR3 has 12 residues. Germline values: CDR1 MNHEY, CDR2 SVGAGI.

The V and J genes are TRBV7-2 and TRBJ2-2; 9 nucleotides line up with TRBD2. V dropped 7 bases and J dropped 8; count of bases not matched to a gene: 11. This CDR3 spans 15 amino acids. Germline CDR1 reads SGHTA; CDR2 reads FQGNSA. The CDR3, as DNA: TGTGCCAGCACGGCTCTAGCGGGAATTGCTGGGGAGCTGTTTTTT. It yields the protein CASTALAGIAGELFF. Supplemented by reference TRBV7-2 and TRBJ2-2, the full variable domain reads GAGVSQSPSNKVTEKGKDVELRCDPISGHTALYWYRQSLGQGLEFLIYFQGNSAPDKSGLPSDRFSAERTGGSVSTLTIQRTQQEDSAVYLCASTALAGIAGELFFGEGSRLTVL.

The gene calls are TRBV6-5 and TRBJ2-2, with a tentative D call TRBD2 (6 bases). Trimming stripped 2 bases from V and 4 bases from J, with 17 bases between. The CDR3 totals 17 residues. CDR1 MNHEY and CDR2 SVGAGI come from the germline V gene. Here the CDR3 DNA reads TGTGCCAGCAGTTACCGCACCTCTGCGGGGTCCACCGGGGAGCTGTTTTTT. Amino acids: CASSYRTSAGSTGELFF.

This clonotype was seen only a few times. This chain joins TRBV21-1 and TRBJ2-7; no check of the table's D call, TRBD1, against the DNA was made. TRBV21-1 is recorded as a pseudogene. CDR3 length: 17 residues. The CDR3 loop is CASSKAIGTGGPYEQYF. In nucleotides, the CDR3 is TGTGCCAGCAGCAAAGCGATAGGGACAGGGGGTCCCTACGAGCAGTACTTC.

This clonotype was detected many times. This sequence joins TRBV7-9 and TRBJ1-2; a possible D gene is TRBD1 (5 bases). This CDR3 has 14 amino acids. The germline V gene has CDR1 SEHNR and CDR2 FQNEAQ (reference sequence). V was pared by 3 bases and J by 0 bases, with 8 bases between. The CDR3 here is CASSLTAANYGYTF. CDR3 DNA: TGTGCCAGCAGCTTGACAGCAGCTAACTATGGCTACACCTTC.

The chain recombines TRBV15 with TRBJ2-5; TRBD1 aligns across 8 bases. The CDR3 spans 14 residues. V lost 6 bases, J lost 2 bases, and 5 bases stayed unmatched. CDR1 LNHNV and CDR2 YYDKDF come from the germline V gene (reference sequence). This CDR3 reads CATRDRGRQETQYF. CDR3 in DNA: TGTGCCACCAGAGACAGGGGAAGGCAAGAGACCCAGTACTTC.

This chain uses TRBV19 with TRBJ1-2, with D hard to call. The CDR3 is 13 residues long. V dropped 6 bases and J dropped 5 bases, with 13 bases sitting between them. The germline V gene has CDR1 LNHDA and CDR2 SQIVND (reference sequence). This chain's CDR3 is CASRDGPVYGYTF. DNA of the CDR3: TGTGCCAGTAGAGACGGTCCGGTTTATGGCTACACCTTC.

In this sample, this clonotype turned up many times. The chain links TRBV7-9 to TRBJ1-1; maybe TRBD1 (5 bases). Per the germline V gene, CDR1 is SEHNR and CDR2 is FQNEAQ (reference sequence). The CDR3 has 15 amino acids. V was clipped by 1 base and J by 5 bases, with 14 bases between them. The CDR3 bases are TGTGCCAGCAGCTTAGTGGGACTGGGGGTGACTGAAGCTTTCTTT. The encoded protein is CASSLVGLGVTEAFF.

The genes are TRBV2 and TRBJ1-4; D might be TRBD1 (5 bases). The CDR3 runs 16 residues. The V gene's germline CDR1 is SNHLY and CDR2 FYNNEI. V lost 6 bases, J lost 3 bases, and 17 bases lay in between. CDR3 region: CASRARAPLANEKLFF. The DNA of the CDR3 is TGTGCCAGCAGAGCCAGGGCCCCTTTGGCTAATGAAAAACTGTTTTTT.

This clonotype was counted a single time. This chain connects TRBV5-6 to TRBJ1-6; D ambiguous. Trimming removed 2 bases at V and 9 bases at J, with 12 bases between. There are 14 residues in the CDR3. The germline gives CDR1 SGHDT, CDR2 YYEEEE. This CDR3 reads CASSFRATFSPLHF. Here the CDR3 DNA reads TGTGCCAGCAGCTTTAGGGCCACCTTTTCACCCCTCCACTTT.

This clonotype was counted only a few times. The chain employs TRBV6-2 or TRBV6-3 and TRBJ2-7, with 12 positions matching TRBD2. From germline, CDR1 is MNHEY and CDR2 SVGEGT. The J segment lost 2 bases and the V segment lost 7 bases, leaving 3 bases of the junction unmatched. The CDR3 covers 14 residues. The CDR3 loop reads CASIRTSGTYEQYF. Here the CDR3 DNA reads TGTGCCAGCATTCGGACTAGCGGGACCTACGAGCAGTACTTC.

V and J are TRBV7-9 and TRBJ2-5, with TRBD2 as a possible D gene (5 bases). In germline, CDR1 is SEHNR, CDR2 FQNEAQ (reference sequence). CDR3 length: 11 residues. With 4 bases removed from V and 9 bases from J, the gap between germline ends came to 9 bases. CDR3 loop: CASSSRAAQYF. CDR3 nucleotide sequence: TGTGCCAGCAGCTCACGAGCGGCCCAGTACTTC.